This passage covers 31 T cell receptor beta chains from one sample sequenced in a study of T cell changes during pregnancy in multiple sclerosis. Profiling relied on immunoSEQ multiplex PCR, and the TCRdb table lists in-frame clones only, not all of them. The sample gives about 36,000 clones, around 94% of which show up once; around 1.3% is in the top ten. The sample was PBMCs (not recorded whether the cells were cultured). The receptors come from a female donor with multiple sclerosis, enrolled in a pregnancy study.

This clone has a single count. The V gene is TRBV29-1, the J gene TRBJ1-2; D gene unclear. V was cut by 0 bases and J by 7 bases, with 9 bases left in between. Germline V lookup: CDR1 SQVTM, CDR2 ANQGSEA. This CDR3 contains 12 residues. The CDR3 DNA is TGCAGCGTTGAAGATGAGGCCAGTGGCTACACCTTC. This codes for CSVEDEASGYTF.

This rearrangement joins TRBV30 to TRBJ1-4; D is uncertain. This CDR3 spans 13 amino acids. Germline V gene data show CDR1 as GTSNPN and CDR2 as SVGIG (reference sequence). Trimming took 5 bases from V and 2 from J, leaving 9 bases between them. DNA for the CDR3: TGTGCCTGGGCTGGGAGGACTAATGAAAAACTGTTTTTT. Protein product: CAWAGRTNEKLFF. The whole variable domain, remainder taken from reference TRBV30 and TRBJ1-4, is SQTIHQWPATLVQPVGSPLSLECTVEGTSNPNLYWYRQAAGRGLQLLFYSVGIGQISSEVPQNLSASRPQDRQFILSSKKLLLSDSGFYLCAWAGRTNEKLFFGSGTQLSVL.

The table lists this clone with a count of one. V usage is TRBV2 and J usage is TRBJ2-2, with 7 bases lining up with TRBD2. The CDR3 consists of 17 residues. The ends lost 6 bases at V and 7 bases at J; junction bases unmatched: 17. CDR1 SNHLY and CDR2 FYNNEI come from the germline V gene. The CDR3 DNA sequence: TGTGCCAGCAGGGGGGGGATGCAGGGAGAAAAGCACGGGGAGCTGTTTTTT. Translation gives CASRGGMQGEKHGELFF. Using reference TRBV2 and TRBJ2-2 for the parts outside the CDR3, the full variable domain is EPEVTQTPSHQVTQMGQEVILRCVPISNHLYFYWYRQILGQKVEFLVSFYNNEISEKSEIFDDQFSVERPDGSNFTLKIRSTKLEDSAMYFCASRGGMQGEKHGELFFGEGSRLTVL.

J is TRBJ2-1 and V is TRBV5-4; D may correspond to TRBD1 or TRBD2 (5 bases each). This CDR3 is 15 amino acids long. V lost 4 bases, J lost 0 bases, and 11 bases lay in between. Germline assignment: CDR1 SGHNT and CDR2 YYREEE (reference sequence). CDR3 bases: TGTGCCAGCAGCACCGGGACCAACTCCTACAATGAGCAGTTCTTC. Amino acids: CASSTGTNSYNEQFF.

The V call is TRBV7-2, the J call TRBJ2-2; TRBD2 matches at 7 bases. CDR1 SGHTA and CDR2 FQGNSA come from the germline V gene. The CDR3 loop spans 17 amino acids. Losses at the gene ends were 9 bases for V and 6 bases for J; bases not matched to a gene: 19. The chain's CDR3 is CARTREQFGAIPGELFF. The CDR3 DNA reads TGTGCCAGGACGCGGGAGCAGTTTGGTGCGATTCCCGGGGAGCTGTTTTTT.

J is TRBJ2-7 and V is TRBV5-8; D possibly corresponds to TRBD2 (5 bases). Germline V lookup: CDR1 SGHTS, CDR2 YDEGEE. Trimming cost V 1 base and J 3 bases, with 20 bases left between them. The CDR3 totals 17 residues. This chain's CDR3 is CASSLPLDTGRGYEQYF. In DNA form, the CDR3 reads TGTGCCAGCAGCTTGCCCCTCGACACCGGTCGGGGCTACGAGCAGTACTTC.

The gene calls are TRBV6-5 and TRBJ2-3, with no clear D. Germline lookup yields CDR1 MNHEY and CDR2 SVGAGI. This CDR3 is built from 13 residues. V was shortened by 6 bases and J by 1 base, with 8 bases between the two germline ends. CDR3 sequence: CASSGSRTDTQYF. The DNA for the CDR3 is TGTGCCAGCAGCGGGTCTCGCACAGATACGCAGTATTTT.

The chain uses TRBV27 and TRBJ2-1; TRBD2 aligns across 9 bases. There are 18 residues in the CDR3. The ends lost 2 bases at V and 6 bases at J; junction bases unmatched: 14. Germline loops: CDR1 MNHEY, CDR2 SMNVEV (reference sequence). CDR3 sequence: CASSLRFGLKTSGNEQFF. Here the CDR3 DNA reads TGTGCCAGCAGTTTACGTTTTGGGTTAAAGACTAGCGGCAATGAGCAGTTCTTC.

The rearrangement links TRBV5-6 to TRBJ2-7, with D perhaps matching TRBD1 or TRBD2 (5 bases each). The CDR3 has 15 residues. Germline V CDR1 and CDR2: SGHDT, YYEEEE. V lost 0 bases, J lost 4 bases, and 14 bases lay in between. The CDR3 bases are TGTGCCAGCAGCTTGGTTCATGGGGGTCCTTACGAGCAGTACTTC. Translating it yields CASSLVHGGPYEQYF.

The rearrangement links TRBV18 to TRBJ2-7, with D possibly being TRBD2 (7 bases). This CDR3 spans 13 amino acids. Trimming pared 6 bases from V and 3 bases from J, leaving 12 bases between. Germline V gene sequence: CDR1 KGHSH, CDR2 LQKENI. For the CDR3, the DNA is TGTGCCAGCTCGGGGGGGCTCTACTACGAGCAGTACTTC. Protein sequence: CASSGGLYYEQYF.

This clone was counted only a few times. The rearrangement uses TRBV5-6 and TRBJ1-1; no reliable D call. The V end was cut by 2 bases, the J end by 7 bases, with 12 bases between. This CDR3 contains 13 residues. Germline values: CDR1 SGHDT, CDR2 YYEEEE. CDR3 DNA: TGTGCCAGCAGCTTACCCGACGGATTTGAAGCTTTCTTT. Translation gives CASSLPDGFEAFF.

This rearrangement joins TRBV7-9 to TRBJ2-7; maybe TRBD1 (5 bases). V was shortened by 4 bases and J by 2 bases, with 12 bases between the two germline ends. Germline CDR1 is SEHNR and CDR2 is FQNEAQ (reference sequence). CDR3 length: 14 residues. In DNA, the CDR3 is TGTGCCAGCAGCTCCTGGACACAAGCCTACGAGCAGTACTTC. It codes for CASSSWTQAYEQYF.

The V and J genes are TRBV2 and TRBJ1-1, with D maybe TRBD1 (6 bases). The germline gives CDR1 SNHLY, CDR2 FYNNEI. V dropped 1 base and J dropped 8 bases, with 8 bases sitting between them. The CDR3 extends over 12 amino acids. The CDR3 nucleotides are TGTGCCAGCAGTGAAGGGGGGCGGGAAGCTTTCTTT. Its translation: CASSEGGREAFF.

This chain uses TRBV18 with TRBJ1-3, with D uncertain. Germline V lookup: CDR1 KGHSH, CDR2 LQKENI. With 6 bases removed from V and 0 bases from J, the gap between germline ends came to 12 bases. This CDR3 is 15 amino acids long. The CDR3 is CASSPARDSGNTIYF. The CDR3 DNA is TGTGCCAGCTCCCCGGCCCGGGACTCTGGAAACACCATATATTTT.

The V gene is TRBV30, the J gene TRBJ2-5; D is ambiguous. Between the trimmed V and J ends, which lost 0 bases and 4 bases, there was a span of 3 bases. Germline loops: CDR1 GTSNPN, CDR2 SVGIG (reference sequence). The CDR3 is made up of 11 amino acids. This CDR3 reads CAWSVPETQYF. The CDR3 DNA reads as TGTGCCTGGAGTGTACCAGAGACCCAGTACTTC.

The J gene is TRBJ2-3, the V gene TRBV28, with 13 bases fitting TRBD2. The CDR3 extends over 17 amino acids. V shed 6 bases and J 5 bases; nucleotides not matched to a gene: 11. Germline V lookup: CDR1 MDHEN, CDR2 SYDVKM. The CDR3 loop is CASRNELAGGPRDTQYF. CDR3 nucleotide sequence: TGTGCCAGCAGAAATGAACTAGCGGGAGGGCCTCGAGATACGCAGTATTTT. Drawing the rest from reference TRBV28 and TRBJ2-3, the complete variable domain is DVKVTQSSRYLVKRTGEKVFLECVQDMDHENMFWYRQDPGLGLRLIYFSYDVKMKEKGDIPEGYSVSREKKERFSLILESASTNQTSMYLCASRNELAGGPRDTQYFGPGTRLTVL.

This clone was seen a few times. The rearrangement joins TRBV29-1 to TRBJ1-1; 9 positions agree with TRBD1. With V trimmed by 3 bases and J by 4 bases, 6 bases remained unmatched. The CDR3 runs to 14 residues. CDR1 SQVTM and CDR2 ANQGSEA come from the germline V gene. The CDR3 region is CSVDSTGGLTEAFF. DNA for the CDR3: TGCAGCGTTGACTCGACAGGGGGACTCACTGAAGCTTTCTTT.

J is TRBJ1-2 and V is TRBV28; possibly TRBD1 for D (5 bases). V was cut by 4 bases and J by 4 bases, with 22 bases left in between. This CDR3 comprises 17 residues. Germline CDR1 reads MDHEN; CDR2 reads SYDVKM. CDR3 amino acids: CASSSQAHDFTLYGYTF. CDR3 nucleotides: TGTGCCAGCAGTTCACAGGCGCACGATTTTACCCTCTATGGCTACACCTTC.

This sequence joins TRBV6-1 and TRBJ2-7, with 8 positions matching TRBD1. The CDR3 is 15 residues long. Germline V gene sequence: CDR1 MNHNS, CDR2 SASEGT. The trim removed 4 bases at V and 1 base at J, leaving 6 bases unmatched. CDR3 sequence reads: CASSAGRTGSYEQYF. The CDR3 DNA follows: TGTGCCAGCAGTGCAGGTAGGACAGGGTCCTACGAGCAGTACTTC.

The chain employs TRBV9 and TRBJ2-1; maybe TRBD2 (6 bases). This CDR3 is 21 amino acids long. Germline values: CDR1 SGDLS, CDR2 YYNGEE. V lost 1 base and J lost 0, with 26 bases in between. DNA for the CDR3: TGTGCCAGCAGCGTATTCCATGGAGGTGCGGGACCTAAAAGCTCCTACAATGAGCAGTTCTTC. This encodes CASSVFHGGAGPKSSYNEQFF.

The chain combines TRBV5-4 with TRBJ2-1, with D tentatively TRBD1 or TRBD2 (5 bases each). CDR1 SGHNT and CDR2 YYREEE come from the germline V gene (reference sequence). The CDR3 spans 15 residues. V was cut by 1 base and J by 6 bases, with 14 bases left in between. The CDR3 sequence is CASSLWGLRGNEQFF. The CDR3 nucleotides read TGTGCCAGCAGCTTGTGGGGCCTCCGGGGCAATGAGCAGTTCTTC.

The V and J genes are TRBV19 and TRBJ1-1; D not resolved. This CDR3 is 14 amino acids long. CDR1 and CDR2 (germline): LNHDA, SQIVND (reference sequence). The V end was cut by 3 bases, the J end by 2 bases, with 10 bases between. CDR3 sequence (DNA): TGTGCCAGTAGTATTACCAGATATAACACTGAAGCTTTCTTT. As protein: CASSITRYNTEAFF.

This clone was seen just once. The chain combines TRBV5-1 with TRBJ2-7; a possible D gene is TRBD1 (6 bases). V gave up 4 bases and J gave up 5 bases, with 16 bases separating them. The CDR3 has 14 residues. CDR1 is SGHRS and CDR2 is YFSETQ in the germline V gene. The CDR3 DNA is TGCGCCAGCAGCGTAGCAGGGGATCCCCACGAGCAGTACTTC. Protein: CASSVAGDPHEQYF.

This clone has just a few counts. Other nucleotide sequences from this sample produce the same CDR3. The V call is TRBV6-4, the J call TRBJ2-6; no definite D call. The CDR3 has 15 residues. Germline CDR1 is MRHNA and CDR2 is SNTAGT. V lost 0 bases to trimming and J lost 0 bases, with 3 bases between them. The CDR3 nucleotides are TGTGCCAGCAGTGACTCCAACTCTGGGGCCAACGTCCTGACTTTC. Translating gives CASSDSNSGANVLTF.

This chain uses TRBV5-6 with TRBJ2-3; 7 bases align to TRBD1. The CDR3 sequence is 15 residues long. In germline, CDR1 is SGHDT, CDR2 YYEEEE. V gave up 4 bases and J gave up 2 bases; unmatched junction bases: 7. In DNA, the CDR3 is TGTGCCAGCAGCCCTAGACAGGGACCCACAGATACGCAGTATTTT. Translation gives CASSPRQGPTDTQYF.

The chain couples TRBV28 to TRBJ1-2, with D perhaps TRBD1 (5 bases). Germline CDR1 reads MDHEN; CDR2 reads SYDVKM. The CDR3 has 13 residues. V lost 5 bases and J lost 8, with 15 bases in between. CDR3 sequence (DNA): TGTGCCAGCAGTCAATGGGACGTTTTGGGCTACACCTTC. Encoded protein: CASSQWDVLGYTF.

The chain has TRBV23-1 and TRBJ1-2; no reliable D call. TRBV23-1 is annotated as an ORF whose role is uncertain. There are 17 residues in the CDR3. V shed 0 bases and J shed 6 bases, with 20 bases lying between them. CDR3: CASSQSLGDSPEDGYTF. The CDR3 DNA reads TGCGCCAGCAGTCAATCGCTCGGGGATTCGCCAGAGGATGGCTACACCTTC.

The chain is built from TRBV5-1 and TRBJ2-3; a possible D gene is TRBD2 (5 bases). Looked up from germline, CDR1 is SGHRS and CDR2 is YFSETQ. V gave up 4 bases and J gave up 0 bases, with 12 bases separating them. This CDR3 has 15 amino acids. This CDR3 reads CASSLQRLSTDTQYF. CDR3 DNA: TGCGCCAGCAGCCTACAGCGGCTTAGCACAGATACGCAGTATTTT.

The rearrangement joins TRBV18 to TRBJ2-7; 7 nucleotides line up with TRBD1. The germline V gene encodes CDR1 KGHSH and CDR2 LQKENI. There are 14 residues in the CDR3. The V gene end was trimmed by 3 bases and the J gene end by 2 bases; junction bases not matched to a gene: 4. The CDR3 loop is CASSPRTGAYEQYF. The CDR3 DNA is TGTGCCAGCTCACCGCGGACAGGAGCCTACGAGCAGTACTTC.

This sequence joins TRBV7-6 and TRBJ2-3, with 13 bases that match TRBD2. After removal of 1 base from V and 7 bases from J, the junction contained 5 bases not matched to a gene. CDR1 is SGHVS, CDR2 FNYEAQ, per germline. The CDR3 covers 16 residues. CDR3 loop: CASSLGGLAGLHTQYF. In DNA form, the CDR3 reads TGTGCCAGCAGCTTAGGGGGACTAGCGGGGTTACATACGCAGTATTTT.

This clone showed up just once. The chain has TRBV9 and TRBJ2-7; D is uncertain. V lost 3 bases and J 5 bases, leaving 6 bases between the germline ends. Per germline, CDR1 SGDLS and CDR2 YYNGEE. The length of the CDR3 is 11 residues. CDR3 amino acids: CASSAGHEQYF. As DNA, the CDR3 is TGTGCCAGCAGCGCGGGCCACGAGCAGTACTTC.